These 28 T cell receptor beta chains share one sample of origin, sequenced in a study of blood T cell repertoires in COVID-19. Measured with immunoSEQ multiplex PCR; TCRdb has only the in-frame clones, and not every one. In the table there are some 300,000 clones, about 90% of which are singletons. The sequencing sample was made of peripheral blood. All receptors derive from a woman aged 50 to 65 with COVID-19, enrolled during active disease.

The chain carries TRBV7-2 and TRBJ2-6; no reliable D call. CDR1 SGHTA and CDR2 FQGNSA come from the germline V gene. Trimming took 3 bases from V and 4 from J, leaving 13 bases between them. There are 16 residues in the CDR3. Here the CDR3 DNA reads TGTGCCAGCAGCTTGAGCCCGGTGCCCGGGGCCAACGTCCTGACTTTC. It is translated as CASSLSPVPGANVLTF.

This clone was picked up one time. The CDR3 loop is CASHELAVNNEQFF. CDR3 coding DNA: TGTGCCAGCCATGAACTAGCGGTAAACAATGAGCAGTTCTTC. The V call is TRBV27, the J call TRBJ2-1; 8 bases are shared with TRBD2. V lost 8 bases and J lost 5; bases outside the gene matches: 8. The germline V gene encodes CDR1 MNHEY and CDR2 SMNVEV (reference sequence). The CDR3 is 14 residues long.

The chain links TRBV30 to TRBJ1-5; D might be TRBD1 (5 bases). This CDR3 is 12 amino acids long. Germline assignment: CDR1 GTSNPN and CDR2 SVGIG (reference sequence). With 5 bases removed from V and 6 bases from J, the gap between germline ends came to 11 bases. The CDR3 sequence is CAWGGVGQPQHF. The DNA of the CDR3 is TGTGCCTGGGGGGGAGTGGGTCAGCCCCAGCATTTT.

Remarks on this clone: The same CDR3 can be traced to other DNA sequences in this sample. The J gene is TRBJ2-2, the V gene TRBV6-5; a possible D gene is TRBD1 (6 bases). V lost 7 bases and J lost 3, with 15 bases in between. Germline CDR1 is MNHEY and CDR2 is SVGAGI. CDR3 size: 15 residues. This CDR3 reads CASTPDSRDTGELFF. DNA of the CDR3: TGTGCCAGCACACCGGACAGCAGGGACACCGGGGAGCTGTTTTTT.

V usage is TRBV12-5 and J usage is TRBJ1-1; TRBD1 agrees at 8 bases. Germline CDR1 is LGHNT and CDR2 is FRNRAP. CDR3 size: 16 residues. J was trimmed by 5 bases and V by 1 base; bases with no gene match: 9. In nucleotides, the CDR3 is TGTGCTAGTGGTTTGGGGACCACAGGGGGTTGGACTGAAGCTTTCTTT. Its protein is CASGLGTTGGWTEAFF.

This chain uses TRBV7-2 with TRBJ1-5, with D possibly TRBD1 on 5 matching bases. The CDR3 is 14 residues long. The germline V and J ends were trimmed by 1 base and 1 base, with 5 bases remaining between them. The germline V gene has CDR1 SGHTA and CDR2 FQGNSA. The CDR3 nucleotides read TGTGCCAGCAGCTTAGGACAGAGCAATCAGCCCCAGCATTTT. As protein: CASSLGQSNQPQHF.

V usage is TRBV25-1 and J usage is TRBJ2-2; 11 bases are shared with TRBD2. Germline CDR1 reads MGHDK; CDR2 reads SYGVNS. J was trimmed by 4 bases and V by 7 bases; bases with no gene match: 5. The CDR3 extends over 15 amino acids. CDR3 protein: CASTLAGDGTGELFF. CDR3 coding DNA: TGTGCCAGCACACTAGCGGGAGATGGCACCGGGGAGCTGTTTTTT. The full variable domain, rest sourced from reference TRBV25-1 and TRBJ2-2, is EADIYQTPRYLVIGTGKKITLECSQTMGHDKMYWYQQDPGMELHLIHYSYGVNSTEKGDLSSESTVSRIRTEHFPLTLESARPSHTSQYLCASTLAGDGTGELFFGEGSRLTVL.

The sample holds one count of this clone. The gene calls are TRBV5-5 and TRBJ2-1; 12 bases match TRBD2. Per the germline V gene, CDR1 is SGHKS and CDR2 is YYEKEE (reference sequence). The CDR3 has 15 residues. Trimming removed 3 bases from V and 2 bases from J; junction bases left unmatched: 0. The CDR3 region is CASSSSGRAYNEQFF. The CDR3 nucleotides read TGTGCCAGCAGCTCTAGCGGGAGGGCCTACAATGAGCAGTTCTTC.

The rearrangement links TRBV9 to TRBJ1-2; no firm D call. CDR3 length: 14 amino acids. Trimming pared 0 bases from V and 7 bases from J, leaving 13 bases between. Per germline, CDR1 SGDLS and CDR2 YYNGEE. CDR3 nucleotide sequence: TGTGCCAGCAGCGTAGTAGAGGGTTATGGTGGCTACACCTTC. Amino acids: CASSVVEGYGGYTF.

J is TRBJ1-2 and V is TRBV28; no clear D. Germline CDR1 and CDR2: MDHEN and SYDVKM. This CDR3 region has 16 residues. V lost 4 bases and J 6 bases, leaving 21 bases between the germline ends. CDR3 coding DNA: TGTGCCAGCAGTTCCCCCCGGGTGTCACGCCCGGATGGCTACACCTTC. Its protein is CASSSPRVSRPDGYTF.

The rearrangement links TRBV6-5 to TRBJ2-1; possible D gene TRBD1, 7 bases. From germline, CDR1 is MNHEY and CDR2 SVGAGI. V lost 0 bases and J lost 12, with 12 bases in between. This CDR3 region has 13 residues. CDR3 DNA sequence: TGTGCCAGCAGTTACTCTAGACAGGGAGGGCAGTTCTTC. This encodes CASSYSRQGGQFF.

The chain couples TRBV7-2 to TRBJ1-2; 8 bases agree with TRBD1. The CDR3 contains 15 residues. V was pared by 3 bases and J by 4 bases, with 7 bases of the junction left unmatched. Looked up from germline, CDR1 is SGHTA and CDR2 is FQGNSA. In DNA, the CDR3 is TGTGCCAGCAGCTTCCCCGGACAGGGACCCTATGGCTACACCTTC. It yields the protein CASSFPGQGPYGYTF.

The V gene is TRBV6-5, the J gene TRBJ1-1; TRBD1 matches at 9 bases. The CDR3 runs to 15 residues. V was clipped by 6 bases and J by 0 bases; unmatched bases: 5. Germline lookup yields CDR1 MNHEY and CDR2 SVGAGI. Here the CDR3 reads CASRTGTGLNTEAFF. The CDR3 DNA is TGTGCCAGCAGAACCGGGACAGGGTTGAACACTGAAGCTTTCTTT.

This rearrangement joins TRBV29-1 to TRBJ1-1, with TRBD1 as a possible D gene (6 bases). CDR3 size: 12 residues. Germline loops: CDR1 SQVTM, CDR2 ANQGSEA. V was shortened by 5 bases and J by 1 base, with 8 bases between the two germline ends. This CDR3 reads CSVRGWNTEAFF. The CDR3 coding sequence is TGCAGCGTTAGGGGGTGGAACACTGAAGCTTTCTTT.

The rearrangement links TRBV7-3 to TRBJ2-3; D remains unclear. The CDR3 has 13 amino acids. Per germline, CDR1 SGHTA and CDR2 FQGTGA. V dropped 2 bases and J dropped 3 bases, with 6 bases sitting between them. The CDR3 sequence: CASSLVSTDTQYF. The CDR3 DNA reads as TGTGCCAGCAGCTTAGTCTCGACAGATACGCAGTATTTT.

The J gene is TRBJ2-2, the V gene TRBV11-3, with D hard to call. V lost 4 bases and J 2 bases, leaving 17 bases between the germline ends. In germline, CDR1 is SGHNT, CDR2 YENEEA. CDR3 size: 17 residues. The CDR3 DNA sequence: TGTGCCAGCAGCTCCCTCGCCGGTCACCTCAACACCGGGGAGCTGTTTTTT. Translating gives CASSSLAGHLNTGELFF.

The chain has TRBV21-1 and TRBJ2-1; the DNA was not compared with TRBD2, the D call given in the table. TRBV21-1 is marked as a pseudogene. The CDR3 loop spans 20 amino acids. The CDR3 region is CASSKAKTSGTCNLYNEQFF. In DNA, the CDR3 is TGTGCCAGCAGCAAAGCGAAGACTAGCGGGACCTGTAACCTATACAATGAGCAGTTCTTC.

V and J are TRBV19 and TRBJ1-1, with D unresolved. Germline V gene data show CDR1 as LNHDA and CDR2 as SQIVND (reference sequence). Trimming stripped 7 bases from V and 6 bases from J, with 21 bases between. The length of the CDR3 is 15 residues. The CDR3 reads CASTPREGRSPEAFF. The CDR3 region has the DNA TGTGCCAGTACCCCCCGGGAGGGAAGATCCCCTGAAGCTTTCTTT.

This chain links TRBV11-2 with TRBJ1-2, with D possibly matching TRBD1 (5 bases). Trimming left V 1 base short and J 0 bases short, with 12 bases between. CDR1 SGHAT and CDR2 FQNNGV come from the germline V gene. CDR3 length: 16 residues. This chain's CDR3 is CASSLVRQRANYGYTF. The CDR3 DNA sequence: TGTGCCAGCAGCTTAGTTAGACAGAGAGCTAACTATGGCTACACCTTC.

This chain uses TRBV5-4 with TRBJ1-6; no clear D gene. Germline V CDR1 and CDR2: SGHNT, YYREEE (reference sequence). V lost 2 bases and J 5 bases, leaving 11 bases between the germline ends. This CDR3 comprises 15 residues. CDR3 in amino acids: CASSFRLQDNSPLHF. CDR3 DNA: TGTGCCAGCAGCTTTCGGCTGCAGGATAATTCACCCCTCCACTTT.

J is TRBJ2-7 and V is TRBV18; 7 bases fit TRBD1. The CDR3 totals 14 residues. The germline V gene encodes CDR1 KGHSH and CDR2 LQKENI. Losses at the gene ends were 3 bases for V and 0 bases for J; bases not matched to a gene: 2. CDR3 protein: CASSPGQHSYEQYF. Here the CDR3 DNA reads TGTGCCAGCTCACCGGGACAGCACTCCTACGAGCAGTACTTC.

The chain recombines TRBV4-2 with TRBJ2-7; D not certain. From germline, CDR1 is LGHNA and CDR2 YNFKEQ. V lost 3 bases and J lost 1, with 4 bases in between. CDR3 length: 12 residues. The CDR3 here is CASSQSSYEQYF. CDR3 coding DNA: TGTGCCAGCAGCCAGTCTTCCTACGAGCAGTACTTC.

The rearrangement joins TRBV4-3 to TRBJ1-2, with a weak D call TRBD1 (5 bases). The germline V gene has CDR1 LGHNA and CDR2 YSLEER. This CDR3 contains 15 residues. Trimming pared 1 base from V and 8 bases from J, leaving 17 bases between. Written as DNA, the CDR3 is TGCGCCAGCAGCCAAGTTGAAAAGGGGAGGAACGGCTACACCTTC. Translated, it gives CASSQVEKGRNGYTF.

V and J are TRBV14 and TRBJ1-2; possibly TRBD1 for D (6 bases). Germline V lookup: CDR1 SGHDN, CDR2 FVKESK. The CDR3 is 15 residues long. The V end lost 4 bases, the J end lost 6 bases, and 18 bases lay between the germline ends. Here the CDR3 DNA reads TGTGCCAGCAGCCTCGCGGGGGCGACTAGGAATGGCTACACCTTC. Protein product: CASSLAGATRNGYTF.

The CDR3 DNA reads as TGCGCCAGCAGCCCGAACCTTTCAGGTGAGCAGTTCTTC. Protein product: CASSPNLSGEQFF. V and J are TRBV5-1 and TRBJ2-1, with no clear D. Germline assignment: CDR1 SGHRS and CDR2 YFSETQ. The CDR3 sequence is 13 residues long. V lost 4 bases, J lost 9 bases, and 14 bases lay in between.

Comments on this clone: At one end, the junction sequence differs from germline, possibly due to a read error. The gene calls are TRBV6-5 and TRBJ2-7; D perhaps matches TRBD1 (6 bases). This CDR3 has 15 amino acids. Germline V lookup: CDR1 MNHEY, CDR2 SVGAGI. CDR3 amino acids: CASSYSGTSPYEQYF. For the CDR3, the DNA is TGTGCCAGCAGCTACTCCGGGACATCCCCCTACGAGCAGTACTTC.

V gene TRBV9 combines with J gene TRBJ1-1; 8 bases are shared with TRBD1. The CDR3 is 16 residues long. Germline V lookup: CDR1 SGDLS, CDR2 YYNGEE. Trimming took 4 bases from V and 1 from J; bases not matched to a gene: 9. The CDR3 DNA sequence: TGTGCCAGCAGCACAGGACAGGGTAGGAAGAACACTGAAGCTTTCTTT. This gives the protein CASSTGQGRKNTEAFF.

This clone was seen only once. The CDR3 region is CASSVEPSGLYEQYF. For the CDR3, the DNA is TGTGCCAGCAGCGTAGAGCCTAGCGGACTCTACGAGCAGTACTTC. The chain combines TRBV9 with TRBJ2-7, with 7 bases matching TRBD2. Unmatched junction bases numbered 6, after V lost 0 bases and J lost 3 bases. The length of the CDR3 is 15 residues. The germline V gene has CDR1 SGDLS and CDR2 YYNGEE.